This T cell receptor (beta chain) comes out of a study of vaccination and CD4 T cells after COVID-19 (dated by TCRdb to between 2021 and 2024). About the investigation overall: Convalescent patients had a positive SARS-CoV-2 result on nasal swab PCR, and of these patients, under ten had mild disease and one had severe disease. Post-COVID blood samples from convalescent patients were collected a median of around 110 days after diagnosis, with a range of about 30 to 170 days. As controls, cultures received a CEFX viral epitope pool (the positive control), an HIV-1 Nef peptide pool (the negative control), or no peptide at all. The cultures were stimulated with overlapping spike peptide pools from SARS-CoV-2 and from the common cold coronaviruses HCoV-NL63, HCoV-OC43 and HCoV-229E. In 9 to 11 COVID-19 convalescent patients and a handful of infection-naive healthy vaccine recipients, researchers compared the spike-specific CD4+ TCR repertoire from before mRNA vaccination with the repertoire from after. Post-vaccine blood samples were obtained a median of around 74 days after the second vaccine dose, with a range of about 12 to 241 days. Two doses of either the Pfizer-BioNTech BNT162b2 vaccine (n=8) or the Moderna mRNA-1273 vaccine (n=2) were administered to participants. Six males and four females were included in the convalescent cohort, with two Hispanic individuals, seven Caucasians, two Asians and one multiracial person represented.

Interpreted using the paper, the treatment or condition label stands for: roughly 11-day PBMC culture with coronavirus spike peptide pools or control peptides (ViraFEST assay). To expand antigen-specific T cells with peptide pools and then pick out the expanded clonotypes through TCR sequencing, the study relied on the ViraFEST assay. The convalescent patients' positive SARS-CoV-2 PCR tests were from March to December 2020, which was before the Alpha, Beta and Delta variants emerged in the United States. PBMCs were cultured at a few million per well in IMDM supplemented with around 5.5% human AB serum and roughly 10 IU/ml IL-2, with about 10 ug/ml peptide pools added. Half of the culture medium was replaced with fresh IL-2-containing medium on days 3 and 7. After approximately eleven days of culture, CD4+ T cells were isolated by negative selection using the EasySep CD4+ T cell isolation kit. PBMCs were separated from whole blood using Ficoll-Paque Plus gradient centrifugation and then either used fresh or cryopreserved at -140C. Triplicate wells were generally used for each culture condition.

General study outcomes and caveats: Of the vaccine-specific clones in convalescent patients, 304 of 307, or nearly all, reacted only to SARS-CoV-2 spike and did not cross-react with common cold coronaviruses. In convalescent patients, a median 86.3% of post-vaccine SARS-CoV-2-reactive clones were detected only after vaccination, suggesting vaccine-specific priming. Relatively few convalescent patients were included in the study, and early timepoints after natural infection were not analyzed. Although the median number of SARS-CoV-2-reactive clonotypes went up from more than 20 after infection to 38 after vaccination, the increase was not significant.

Comment on this clonotype: Its antigen specificity is not known. Base quality data are lacking; no much larger clone is found one base away.

Here V drops 5 bases and J drops 0 bases, and the junction holds 7 bases not matched to any gene. CDR1 and CDR2 were assigned from the germline V gene as MNHNS and SASEGT. The cysteine opens and the phenylalanine closes a CDR3 of 16 amino acids. The kept DNA is CDR3 alone, 48 bases in frame from the first base. The method was PCR. At the Johns Hopkins FTIC core, DNA from the cultured CD4+ T cells underwent TCR sequencing with the Oncomine TCR Beta short-read assay. The QIAamp micro DNA kit was used to extract genomic DNA from the cultured CD4+ T cells. Oncomine TCR Beta libraries from cultured CD4+ T cells were pooled with unique dual indexes and sequenced on an Illumina iSeq 100. Per the source publication's procedure: Non-productive sequences were filtered out, and CDR3s that did not start with C, did not end with F or W, or were shorter than 7 amino acids were discarded. The MANAFEST web application identified antigen-specific clonotypes by comparing peptide-stimulated wells against reference wells and other culture wells. For a clone to be called positive, the clone needed an FDR below 0.05, an odds ratio above 5, and a productive frequency above 0.1% in at least two of three replicate wells. Cross-reactive clonotypes were defined as significantly expanded in both SARS-CoV-2 spike wells and at least one common cold coronavirus spike condition. Using R version 3.6.1, CDR3 homology was evaluated through Levenshtein distances (stringdist) along with unrooted phylogenetic trees (ape). TCRdb itself trimmed the public reads at Q25 with fastp, ran MiXCR and retained productive beta chains. Rows matching on CDR3 protein sequence are summarized as one entry with the most common DNA and genes. V and J calls and clone size were set by TCRdb, not the authors. The sample table lists around 12,000 distinct CDR3 sequences, approximately 76% of them with a count of one. Jointly, the top ten make up 20% to 25% of the sample.

The material sequenced was CD4+ T cells from blood, cultured in vitro. This clonotype originated in a human donor who had recovered from COVID-19. The chain is made from TRBV6-1 and TRBJ1-5, with TRBD1 matching 7 junction bases. The CDR3 protein sequence reads: CASSPGTAYSNQPQHF. The base sequence is TGTGCCAGCAGTCCAGGGACAGCTTATAGCAATCAGCCCCAGCATTTT.